Following are 27 T cell receptor beta chains from one sample sequenced in a study of T cell responses to AZD1222 COVID-19 vaccine. The table came from immunoSEQ multiplex PCR; TCRdb's copy has only in-frame clones and leaves some out. The sample lists roughly 120,000 clones; 89% were seen once. Sequenced here: peripheral blood, sampled on day 0 of AZD1222 vaccination. These TCRs come from an adult in good health.

The chain links TRBV10-3 to TRBJ1-3; D remains ambiguous. Germline CDR1 reads ENHRY; CDR2 reads SYGVKD. Between the trimmed V and J ends, which lost 3 bases and 0 bases, there was a span of 12 bases. The CDR3 runs 16 residues. The CDR3 loop reads CAISDSSKSSGNTIYF. As DNA, the CDR3 is TGTGCCATCAGTGACTCAAGCAAGAGCTCTGGAAACACCATATATTTT.

The chain has TRBV10-3 and TRBJ2-5; TRBD2 might be the D (5 bases). V was cut by 3 bases and J by 3 bases, with 11 bases left in between. This CDR3 region has 14 residues. Germline loops: CDR1 ENHRY, CDR2 SYGVKD. In DNA, the CDR3 is TGTGCCATCAGTGATGGCCCCGGGGAAGAGACCCAGTACTTC. It encodes CAISDGPGEETQYF.

The chain links TRBV7-6 to TRBJ2-3; the D gene is possibly TRBD2 (5 bases). Germline lookup yields CDR1 SGHVS and CDR2 FNYEAQ. The CDR3 covers 12 residues. Deletions cut 1 base from V and 7 bases from J, with 6 bases between. The CDR3 sequence: CASSLGGHTQYF. In DNA form, the CDR3 reads TGTGCCAGCAGCTTAGGCGGGCATACGCAGTATTTT.

To note about this clone: Other DNA sequences in this sample translate to the same CDR3. J is TRBJ2-7 and V is TRBV18; the match to TRBD2 covers 7 bases. Trimming removed 3 bases from V and 4 bases from J; junction bases left unmatched: 9. Per the germline V gene, CDR1 is KGHSH and CDR2 is LQKENI. The CDR3 consists of 15 residues. CDR3 loop: CASSPGTGGTYEQYF. Written as DNA, the CDR3 is TGTGCCAGCTCACCGGGAACGGGAGGAACTTACGAGCAGTACTTC.

This clone was observed a single time. This chain joins TRBV19 and TRBJ1-1, with no clear D. This CDR3 has 13 residues. Trimming left V 1 base short and J 8 bases short, with 11 bases between. Germline CDR1 is LNHDA and CDR2 is SQIVND (reference sequence). The DNA for the CDR3 is TGTGCCAGTAGTATAGGGTACAGCCAAGAAGCTTTCTTT. Its protein product is CASSIGYSQEAFF.

As DNA, the CDR3 is TGTGCCATCAGTGCACAGGGAGAGGACGCTTTCTTT. Translated: CAISAQGEDAFF. The chain has TRBV10-3 and TRBJ1-1; tentatively, D is TRBD1 (6 bases). Deletions cut 4 bases from V and 11 bases from J, with 14 bases between. From germline, CDR1 is ENHRY and CDR2 SYGVKD. This CDR3 spans 12 amino acids.

The chain has TRBV6-6 and TRBJ1-3, with D unresolved. The germline V gene has CDR1 MNHNY and CDR2 SVGAGI (reference sequence). Trimming shortened V by 0 bases and J by 0 bases, and 6 bases separated the two germline ends. The CDR3 consists of 15 residues. CDR3 nucleotide sequence: TGTGCCAGCAGTTACTCAAGGAGCTCTGGAAACACCATATATTTT. It is translated as CASSYSRSSGNTIYF.

This sequence joins TRBV12-3 or TRBV12-4 and TRBJ2-5; D uncertain. The CDR3 has 13 amino acids. V lost 3 bases and J lost 2, with 7 bases in between. The CDR3 loop is CASSLDGQETQYF. The CDR3 DNA is TGTGCCAGCAGTTTGGACGGGCAAGAGACCCAGTACTTC.

V usage is TRBV3-1 (or the pseudogene TRBV3-2) and J usage is TRBJ1-2, with 10 bases that match TRBD1. V shed 3 bases and J 4 bases; nucleotides not matched to a gene: 2. Germline values: CDR1 LGHDT, CDR2 YNNKEL (reference sequence). The CDR3 contains 14 residues. CDR3 sequence: CASSQGQGFYGYTF. For the CDR3, the DNA is TGTGCCAGCAGCCAGGGACAGGGGTTCTATGGCTACACCTTC.

This clone was recorded only once. V usage is TRBV13 and J usage is TRBJ2-7; the match to TRBD1 covers 8 bases. CDR1 and CDR2 from the germline V gene are PRHDT and FYEKMQ (reference sequence). The CDR3 has 15 amino acids. The V segment lost 6 bases and the J segment 4 bases; nucleotides outside the gene matches: 11. This CDR3 is CASRTTGAGEYEQYF. The CDR3 DNA is TGTGCCAGCAGGACGACAGGGGCCGGGGAGTACGAGCAGTACTTC.

This sequence joins TRBV5-1 and TRBJ2-1; D unclear. This CDR3 spans 13 amino acids. V was trimmed by 4 bases and J by 7 bases, leaving 12 bases between them. Germline CDR1 is SGHRS and CDR2 is YFSETQ. This CDR3 is CASSPSTHNEQFF. The CDR3 DNA reads TGCGCCAGCAGCCCATCAACCCATAATGAGCAGTTCTTC.

This clone was seen just once. The chain links TRBV5-4 to TRBJ2-7, with D perhaps TRBD1 (6 bases). The CDR3 contains 15 residues. CDR1 is SGHNT and CDR2 is YYREEE in the germline V gene (reference sequence). The V end lost 4 bases, the J end lost 6 bases, and 20 bases lay between the germline ends. Written as DNA, the CDR3 is TGTGCCAGCAGCGCTACCACAGGGTATGGGGGCGAGCAGTACTTC. Protein: CASSATTGYGGEQYF.

V is TRBV7-9 and J is TRBJ2-7, with 8 bases fitting TRBD1. Germline lookup yields CDR1 SEHNR and CDR2 FQNEAQ (reference sequence). Losses at the gene ends were 2 bases for V and 3 bases for J; bases not matched to a gene: 9. CDR3 length: 16 residues. The CDR3 region is CASSLPGQGANYEQYF. CDR3 DNA sequence: TGTGCCAGCAGCTTACCTGGACAGGGAGCGAACTACGAGCAGTACTTC.

This chain joins TRBV11-2 and TRBJ2-1; possible D gene TRBD2, 6 bases. This CDR3 contains 15 residues. The V end lost 5 bases, the J end lost 7 bases, and 18 bases lay between the germline ends. Germline V gene data show CDR1 as SGHAT and CDR2 as FQNNGV. The CDR3: CASSDPGLPGNEQFF. As DNA, the CDR3 is TGTGCCAGCAGCGATCCGGGACTCCCCGGAAATGAGCAGTTCTTC.

The J gene is TRBJ1-3, the V gene TRBV3-1 (or the pseudogene TRBV3-2); D call uncertain. Per the germline V gene, CDR1 is LGHDT and CDR2 is YNNKEL (reference sequence). Trimming took 4 bases from V and 4 from J, leaving 8 bases between them. CDR3 length: 13 residues. CDR3 in amino acids: CASSLTTGNTIYF. The CDR3 region has the DNA TGTGCCAGCAGCCTCACGACAGGAAACACCATATATTTT.

CDR3 amino acids: CASSITFLPGLYGYTF. CDR3 in DNA: TGTGCCAGTAGTATTACTTTCTTGCCGGGACTCTATGGCTACACCTTC. This rearrangement joins TRBV19 to TRBJ1-2; TRBD1 is a possible D gene (5 bases). The CDR3 length is 16 residues. Deletions cut 3 bases from V and 4 bases from J, with 18 bases between. Germline CDR1 reads LNHDA; CDR2 reads SQIVND (reference sequence). The full variable domain, with the rest looked up from reference TRBV19 and TRBJ1-2, is DGGITQSPKYLFRKEGQNVTLSCEQNLNHDAMYWYRQDPGQGLRLIYYSQIVNDFQKGDIAEGYSVSREKKESFPLTVTSAQKNPTAFYLCASSITFLPGLYGYTFGSGTRLTVV.

The chain uses TRBV5-5 and TRBJ1-2; 12 bases match TRBD1. V lost 3 bases to trimming and J lost 5 bases; unmatched junction nucleotides: 11. Per the germline V gene, CDR1 is SGHKS and CDR2 is YYEKEE (reference sequence). This CDR3 has 17 amino acids. The CDR3 here is CASSSRSGTGGSYGYTF. Written as DNA, the CDR3 is TGTGCCAGCAGCTCTCGAAGCGGGACAGGGGGCAGTTATGGCTACACCTTC.

This chain links TRBV10-3 with TRBJ2-7; D is uncertain. The V end was cut by 3 bases, the J end by 3 bases, with 15 bases between. The CDR3 spans 15 residues. The germline V gene has CDR1 ENHRY and CDR2 SYGVKD. CDR3 amino acids: CAISDPTARNYEQYF. The CDR3 nucleotides are TGTGCCATCAGTGATCCCACAGCGCGAAACTACGAGCAGTACTTC.

The chain links TRBV2 to TRBJ1-5; 10 nucleotides agree with TRBD1. The CDR3 has 14 amino acids. After removal of 5 bases from V and 4 bases from J, the junction contained 2 bases not matched to a gene. The germline CDR1 and CDR2 sequences are SNHLY and FYNNEI. The CDR3 here is CASSRTGGNQPQHF. The CDR3 nucleotides are TGTGCCAGCAGTAGGACAGGGGGAAATCAGCCCCAGCATTTT.

This chain connects TRBV9 to TRBJ1-1; D uncertain. Per germline, CDR1 SGDLS and CDR2 YYNGEE. The length of the CDR3 is 13 residues. The V and J ends lost 4 bases and 3 bases respectively, with 10 bases between them. In DNA form, the CDR3 reads TGTGCCAGCAGCCCTGGAGGCTACACTGAAGCTTTCTTT. Residues: CASSPGGYTEAFF.

This chain uses TRBV7-9 with TRBJ1-1; D remains ambiguous. There are 13 residues in the CDR3. V dropped 5 bases and J dropped 11 bases, with 18 bases sitting between them. Per the germline V gene, CDR1 is SEHNR and CDR2 is FQNEAQ (reference sequence). CDR3 amino acids: CASSLLNPPSAFF. Written as DNA, the CDR3 is TGTGCCAGCAGCCTCCTTAACCCCCCCTCTGCTTTCTTT.

This sequence joins TRBV4-2 and TRBJ2-3; tentative D call: TRBD2 (6 bases). Trimming removed 0 bases from V and 6 bases from J, with 16 bases in between. Germline CDR1 LGHNA, CDR2 YNFKEQ. The CDR3 has 16 residues. As DNA, the CDR3 is TGTGCCAGCAGCCAAGATTCGGCGGGACGGGGTGATACGCAGTATTTT. This translates into CASSQDSAGRGDTQYF.

V gene TRBV5-6 combines with J gene TRBJ1-6; D is perhaps TRBD1 (6 bases). The CDR3 covers 15 residues. Trimming took 2 bases from V and 11 from J, leaving 17 bases between them. In germline, CDR1 is SGHDT, CDR2 YYEEEE. The CDR3 loop is CASSLRPGGLTPLHF. Written as DNA, the CDR3 is TGTGCCAGCAGCTTACGACCGGGGGGCCTGACACCCCTCCACTTT.

This clone turned up a few times. V and J are TRBV2 and TRBJ2-2; D unclear. Trimming took off 6 bases at V and 5 bases at J, with 13 bases between the two ends. The CDR3 consists of 14 residues. Looked up from germline, CDR1 is SNHLY and CDR2 is FYNNEI. This chain's CDR3 is CASRPYRNTGELFF. In DNA, the CDR3 is TGTGCCAGCAGACCCTACCGAAATACCGGGGAGCTGTTTTTT. The full variable domain, its missing parts supplied by reference TRBV2 and TRBJ2-2, is EPEVTQTPSHQVTQMGQEVILRCVPISNHLYFYWYRQILGQKVEFLVSFYNNEISEKSEIFDDQFSVERPDGSNFTLKIRSTKLEDSAMYFCASRPYRNTGELFFGEGSRLTVL.

The CDR3 sequence is CASSVVEGRLTDTQYF. DNA for the CDR3: TGTGCCAGCAGCGTAGTCGAGGGAAGACTCACAGATACGCAGTATTTT. This chain links TRBV9 with TRBJ2-3, with a tentative D call TRBD2 (5 bases). This CDR3 has 16 amino acids. The V gene lost 0 bases and the J gene lost 2 bases, with 13 bases spanning the gap. CDR1 is SGDLS and CDR2 is YYNGEE in the germline V gene.

The chain couples TRBV2 to TRBJ1-5; D ambiguous. This CDR3 is 13 amino acids long. Trimming shortened V by 6 bases and J by 3 bases, and 9 bases separated the two germline ends. The V gene's germline CDR1 is SNHLY and CDR2 FYNNEI. The CDR3 nucleotides are TGTGCCAGCAGCGCCGGGGTCAATCAGCCCCAGCATTTT. Amino acid sequence: CASSAGVNQPQHF.

This clone was seen a handful of times. The CDR3 loop reads CASSEGIHSYEQYF. The CDR3 DNA reads TGTGCCAGCAGTGAAGGGATTCACTCCTACGAGCAGTACTTC. The chain uses TRBV6-1 and TRBJ2-7, with D unclear. V was shortened by 1 base and J by 0 bases, with 7 bases between the two germline ends. The germline gives CDR1 MNHNS, CDR2 SASEGT. This CDR3 is 14 amino acids long.